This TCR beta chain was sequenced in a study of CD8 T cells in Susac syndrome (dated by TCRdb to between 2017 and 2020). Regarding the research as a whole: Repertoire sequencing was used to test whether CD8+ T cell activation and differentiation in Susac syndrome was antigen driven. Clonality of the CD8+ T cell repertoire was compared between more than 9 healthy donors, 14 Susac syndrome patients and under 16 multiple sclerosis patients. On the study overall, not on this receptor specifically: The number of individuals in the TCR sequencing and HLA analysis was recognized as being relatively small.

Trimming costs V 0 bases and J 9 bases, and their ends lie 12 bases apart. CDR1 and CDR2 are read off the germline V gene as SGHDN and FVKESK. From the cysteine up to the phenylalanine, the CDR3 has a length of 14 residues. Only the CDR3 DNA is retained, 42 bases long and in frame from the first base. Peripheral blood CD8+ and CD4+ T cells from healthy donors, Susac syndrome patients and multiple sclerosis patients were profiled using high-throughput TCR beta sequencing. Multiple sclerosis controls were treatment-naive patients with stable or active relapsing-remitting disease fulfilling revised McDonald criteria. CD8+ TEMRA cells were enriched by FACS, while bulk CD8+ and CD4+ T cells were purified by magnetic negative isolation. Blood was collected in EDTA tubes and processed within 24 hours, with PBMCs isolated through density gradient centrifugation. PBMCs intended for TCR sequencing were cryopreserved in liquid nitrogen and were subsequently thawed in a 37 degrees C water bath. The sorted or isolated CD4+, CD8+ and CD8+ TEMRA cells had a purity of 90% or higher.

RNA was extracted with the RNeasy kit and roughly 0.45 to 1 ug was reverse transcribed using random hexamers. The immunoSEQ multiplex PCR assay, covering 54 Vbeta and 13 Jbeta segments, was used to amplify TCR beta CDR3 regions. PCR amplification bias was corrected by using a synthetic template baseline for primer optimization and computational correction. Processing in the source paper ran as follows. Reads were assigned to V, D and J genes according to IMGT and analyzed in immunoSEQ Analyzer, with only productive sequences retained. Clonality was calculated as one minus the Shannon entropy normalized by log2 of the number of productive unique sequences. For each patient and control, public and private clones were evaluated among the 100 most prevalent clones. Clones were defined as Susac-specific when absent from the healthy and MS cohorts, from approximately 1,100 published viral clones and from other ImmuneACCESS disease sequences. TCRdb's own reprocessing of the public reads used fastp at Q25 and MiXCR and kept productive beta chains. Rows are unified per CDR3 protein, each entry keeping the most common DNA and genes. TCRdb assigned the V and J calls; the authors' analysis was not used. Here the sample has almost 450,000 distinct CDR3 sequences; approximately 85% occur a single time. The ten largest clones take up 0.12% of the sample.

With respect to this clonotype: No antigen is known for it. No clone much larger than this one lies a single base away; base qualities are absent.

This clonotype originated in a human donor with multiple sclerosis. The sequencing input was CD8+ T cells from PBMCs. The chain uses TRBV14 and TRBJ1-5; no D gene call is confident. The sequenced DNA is TGTGCCAGCAGCCAAGATTGGGAGGCTCGGCCCCAGCATTTT. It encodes CASSQDWEARPQHF.